The rows below give T cell receptor beta chains drawn from one sample of a study of blood T cells in healthy people across ages. Using its own MiXCR run on the 5' RACE reads, TCRdb lists one record per CDR3 protein. Of almost 800,000 distinct CDR3 sequences in the sample, more than 45% were seen once. The sequenced material came from blood. These receptors originate from a man in his thirties or forties in good health. The CDR3 runs from the conserved cysteine through the conserved F or W. D genes are given only for firm matches. Clone sizes are given selectively: once, few, many, or a class where the clone is expanded.

CDR3 DNA,CDR3 protein,D gene,J gene,clone size,V gene
TGCAGCGTCAAGCGGGGGTCCTACAATGAGCAGTTCTTC,CSVKRGSYNEQFF,TRBD2,TRBJ2-1,few,TRBV29-1
TGTGCCAGCAGGACAGTCCTCTACAATGAGCAGTTCTTC,CASRTVLYNEQFF,-,TRBJ2-1,-,TRBV6-6
TGTGCCAGCAGTTTATCGGGCAGGGTCATCCACGAGCAGTACTTC,CASSLSGRVIHEQYF,-,TRBJ2-7,few,TRBV27
TGTGCCAGCAGTTTTAGTGAGGGGGAGCAGTTCTTC,CASSFSEGEQFF,-,TRBJ2-1,-,TRBV12-3/TRBV12-4
TGTGCCAGCAGCCAGGGACTAGGAGCTGGTGAGCAGTTCTTC,CASSQGLGAGEQFF,TRBD2,TRBJ2-1,once,TRBV7-2
TGTGCCAGCAACCAAGCGGGGGGCAACTACGAGCAGTACTTC,CASNQAGGNYEQYF,TRBD2,TRBJ2-7,-,TRBV12-3/TRBV12-4
TGTGCCAGCAGCCAAGTGGGCCTAGCAGGCTATGAGCAGTTCTTC,CASSQVGLAGYEQFF,-,TRBJ2-1,-,TRBV14
TGTGCCATAGGACAGGGGGTAATGCCCTACAATGAGCAGTTCTTC,CAIGQGVMPYNEQFF,TRBD1,TRBJ2-1,-,TRBV19
TGTGCCAGCAGCCACCAATCGGTCTTAGCGGGAGAGGAAGAGACCCAGTACTTC,CASSHQSVLAGEEETQYF,TRBD2,TRBJ2-5,few,TRBV28
TGTGCCAGCAGCCATGAGACAGGCCTTTACGAGCAGTACTTC,CASSHETGLYEQYF,-,TRBJ2-7,-,TRBV4-2
TGTGCCAGCAGCCAAGATGTCCGGGCGGCGGCCCAGTACTTC,CASSQDVRAAAQYF,-,TRBJ2-7,few,TRBV4-2
TGTGCCAGCAGCCAAGATTGGTCGTGGGGCACTGAAGCTTTCTTT,CASSQDWSWGTEAFF,-,TRBJ1-1,-,TRBV14
TGTGCCTGGAGTGACCTCTACTACGAGCAGTACTTC,CAWSDLYYEQYF,-,TRBJ2-7,few,TRBV30
TGTGCCAGCAGTGCGTCTACAGGGGTGGACGAGCAGTACTTC,CASSASTGVDEQYF,TRBD1,TRBJ2-7,once,TRBV2
TGTGCCAGCAGCATTAGCGGGGGAGTTGACTACGAGCAGTACTTC,CASSISGGVDYEQYF,TRBD2,TRBJ2-7,-,TRBV7-2
TGTGCCAGCAGCCGGACTAGCGAGACCTCCTACGAGCAGTACTTC,CASSRTSETSYEQYF,TRBD2,TRBJ2-7,-,TRBV7-2